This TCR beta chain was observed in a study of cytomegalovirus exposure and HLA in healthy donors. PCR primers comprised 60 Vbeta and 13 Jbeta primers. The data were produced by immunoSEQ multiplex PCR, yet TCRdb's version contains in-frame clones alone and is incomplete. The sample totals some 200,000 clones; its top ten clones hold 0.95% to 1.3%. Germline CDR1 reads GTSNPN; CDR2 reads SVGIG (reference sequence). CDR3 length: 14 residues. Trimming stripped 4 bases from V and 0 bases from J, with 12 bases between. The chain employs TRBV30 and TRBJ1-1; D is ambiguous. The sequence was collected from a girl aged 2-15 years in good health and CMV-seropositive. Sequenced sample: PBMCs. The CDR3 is CAWKQPTVNTEAFF. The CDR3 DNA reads TGTGCCTGGAAGCAGCCGACTGTGAACACTGAAGCTTTCTTT.